This section outlines one T cell receptor beta chain sequence together with its context. This clone was recorded a few times. Its antigen remains undetermined. No base qualities exist here, and no much larger clone lies one base off it. This entry comes from a study of metastatic and nonmetastatic thyroid tumors (dated by TCRdb to 2018 to 2021). In terms of the full investigation: For patients with malignant and with benign thyroid disease, the researchers compared repertoires between peripheral blood samples and tumor or nodule tissue samples.

Results and caveats for the whole study, not just this receptor: In both blood and tumor samples, malignant tumors were reported to have significantly higher TCR beta diversity than benign nodules.

The cysteine opens and the phenylalanine closes a CDR3 of 12 amino acids. Only the CDR3 part of the read is kept: 36 bases, read in frame from the first base. The germline V gene yields MNHEY for CDR1 and SVGEGT for CDR2. V sheds 4 bases and J sheds 4 bases, leaving 8 bases between their ends. Library construction relied on PCR. Sequencer: Illumina HiSeq 4000. High-throughput sequencing was used to profile the TCR beta-chain CDR3 region of each patient. In the original analysis: A classifier to discriminate distant-metastatic papillary thyroid cancer patients was built from CDR3 differences across clinicopathological groups. Repertoire diversity was assessed with the Shannon index, and tumor-blood repertoire similarity with the Morisita-Horn index. TCRdb reworked the public reads: Q25 trimming with fastp, MiXCR clone assembly, productive beta chains retained. The V and J calls were determined by TCRdb, not by the authors. The sample table shows 7,000 to 10,000 clones, and 25% to 35% are seen once. Together, the top ten hold 21% of the sample.

None of the patients had been given any treatment before thyroid surgery. Using T-cell receptor beta sequencing, the researchers looked back retrospectively at clinical samples from patients, gathered between about 2012 and 2019. This clonotype was sampled from a female donor with papillary thyroid cancer or a benign thyroid nodule (not recorded which). Some clones in this sample may be carry-over from other donors' samples. The chain links TRBV6-2 or TRBV6-3 with TRBJ2-7; the D gene is possibly TRBD2, with 5 bases matching. Sequences were obtained from tumor tissue. The CDR3 protein: CASSFRGYEQYF. The nucleotide sequence is given as TGTGCCAGCAGTTTCCGAGGGTACGAGCAGTACTTC.